This T cell receptor (beta chain) was retrieved from a study of low-dose radiotherapy and immunotherapy resistance in tumors (dated by TCRdb to the early 2020s). Context from the whole study: In Cohort 1, each fraction delivered 0.5 Gy every 2 weeks, and the prescribed total PTV dose was 6.5 Gy. Deep sequencing of TCRalpha and TCRbeta libraries was performed on an Illumina MiniSeq instrument. For Cohort 2, the dose was 1 Gy per fraction given every two weeks, adding up to 13 Gy in total across 26 weeks. Every two weeks, patients got intravenous cyclophosphamide at 200 mg/m2, given one day ahead of each radiation and immunotherapy administration. Trial participants were not randomized into treatment groups. Superscript III and a set of TRAV- and TRBV-specific primers were used to synthesize first-strand cDNA, so that both TCRalpha and TCRbeta chains were covered. Patients were given nivolumab as a 240 mg flat dose every two weeks and ipilimumab at 1 mg/kg every six weeks, with both drugs delivered intravenously. Aspirin 300 mg was taken orally once daily by patients for four cycles, starting on cycle 1 day 1. The translational analysis covered eight patients: three from the first dose cohort and the first five from the second dose cohort.

This clonotype showed up many times. Its antigen remains unidentified. No clone much larger than this one lies a single base away; base qualities are absent. Instrument on record: Illumina MiniSeq. TCRs were amplified with Phusion for 15 to 25 PCR cycles using a constant-region primer together with the adapter attached to the V primers. The MessageAmp II aRNA Amplification Kit was used to amplify the isolated mRNA, with in vitro transcription run for less than 20 hours at 37 degrees C. mRNA for TCR sequencing was isolated with the Dynabeads mRNA DIRECT Purification Kit. Indexed Illumina adapters were added in a second Phusion PCR of around 25 cycles, after which AMPure XP beads were used to purify the products. The authors processed their data as follows. Using custom Perl scripts, TCR sequences encoding the same protein were pooled, out-of-frame sequences were removed, and the abundance of each clonotype was computed. TCR sequences supported by only a single read were excluded from analysis. Repertoire metrics included Shannon entropy, Gini index, clonality, richness, and frequency of TCRs shared between repertoires. TCRdb passed the public sequencing reads through fastp at Q25 and MiXCR, retaining productive beta sequences. A single entry per CDR3 protein holds the most common genes and DNA from its merged rows. Here the V and J calls rest on TCRdb's processing, not on the authors' analysis. Present in this sample are tens of thousands of distinct CDR3 sequences, 10% to 15% of which were seen just once. Approximately 6.2% of the sample is in the top ten clones.

From the germline V gene (reference sequence), CDR1 is LNHDA and CDR2 is SQIVND. The CDR3 goes from the cysteine to the phenylalanine over 16 residues. Of all the DNA, just the CDR3 is kept, 48 bases in frame from base 1. Deletion took 4 bases off V and 2 bases off J, with a span of 15 bases between the germline ends. Sample time point, as interpreted from the label and publication: before trial treatment. The donors took part in RACIN, a single-arm, phase I, dose-escalation trial that combined nivolumab, ipilimumab, aspirin, low-dose cyclophosphamide and low-dose radiotherapy. Eligible patients had advanced, TIL-negative solid tumors.

The clonotype comes from a female donor with ovarian cancer. Sequencing was performed on PBMCs, taken before treatment. The V and J segments used are TRBV19 and TRBJ1-5; TRBD1 is a possible D gene, resting on 5 matching bases. The sequenced DNA: TGTGCCAGTAGTAGCTATCAGGGCTCGGGCAATCAGCCCCAGCATTTT. This codes for CASSSYQGSGNQPQHF.